This TCR beta chain appears in the sequencing data of a study of cytomegalovirus exposure and HLA in healthy donors. Study outcomes and limitations: Being indistinguishable, some V segments were excluded, TRBV6-2 and TRBV6-3 among them. In a later analysis, several top co-occurrence clusters appeared linked to parvovirus B19, influenza, CMV and Epstein-Barr virus.

The CDR3 spans 15 residues. The germline V gene has CDR1 SGHRS and CDR2 YFSETQ. Trimming took 8 bases from V and 2 from J, leaving 18 bases between them. Donors in the study were healthy people who gave bone marrow. As concerns this clone: Its target is unknown.

PCR was performed using 60 Vbeta and 13 Jbeta primers. The protocol was immunoSEQ multiplex PCR, while the TCRdb copy is restricted to in-frame clones and leaves out a portion. The sample has about 170,000 clones. The TCR comes from a woman aged 60-75 years in good health and CMV-seronegative. This chain uses TRBV5-1 with TRBJ2-3; a possible D gene is TRBD1 (6 bases). Sequencing used PBMCs. CDR3 coding DNA: TGCGCCAGTGACCTGTGGGGGCGGCTCACAGATACGCAGTATTTT. It encodes CASDLWGRLTDTQYF.